The 8 T cell receptor beta chains in this list originate from one sample, sequenced in a study of blood T cells in healthy people across ages. Next came a second PCR, run for about 7 to 12 cycles, which used a sample-barcoded 5' primer along with a J-beta primer mix. TCRdb reprocessed the 5' RACE reads via MiXCR and lists one record per CDR3 protein. The repertoire holds about 700,000 distinct CDR3 sequences, with about 32% as singletons. The sequenced sample was blood. All receptors come from a woman of 80 years or more in good health.

This chain uses TRBV6-1 with TRBJ1-5, with D unresolved. V gave up 8 bases and J gave up 2 bases, with 16 bases separating them. Germline loops: CDR1 MNHNS, CDR2 SASEGT. The CDR3 contains 15 residues. The CDR3 nucleotides read TGTGCCAGCTGGGGTAGGCAGCATGGCAATCAGCCCCAGCATTTT. It encodes CASWGRQHGNQPQHF.

The CDR3: CSARDRRQGDTEAFF. The CDR3 nucleotides read TGCAGTGCTAGAGATCGGAGACAGGGGGACACTGAAGCTTTCTTT. The V call is TRBV20-1, the J call TRBJ1-1; 9 bases match TRBD1. V shed 0 bases, J shed 3 bases, and the junction held 5 bases outside the gene matches. In germline, CDR1 is DFQATT, CDR2 SNEGSKA (reference sequence). The CDR3 has 15 amino acids.

This clonotype turned up a few times. The V call is TRBV27, the J call TRBJ2-7; D unresolved. V lost 3 bases, J lost 2 bases, and 8 bases lay in between. Germline V gene lookup returns CDR1 MNHEY and CDR2 SMNVEV (reference sequence). CDR3 length equals 13 residues. The CDR3 is CASSFRRTYEQYF. The CDR3 region has the DNA TGTGCCAGCAGTTTTCGACGAACCTACGAGCAGTACTTC.

This clonotype has a handful of counts. The chain uses TRBV5-4 and TRBJ2-2, with a tentative D call TRBD2 (7 bases). Germline V gives CDR1 SGHNT, CDR2 YYREEE (reference sequence). V was trimmed by 0 bases and J by 6 bases, leaving 18 bases between them. The CDR3 runs to 17 residues. CDR3 amino acids: CASSLDSLGGPAGELFF. The DNA of the CDR3 is TGTGCCAGCAGCTTGGATTCTTTGGGGGGGCCGGCCGGGGAGCTGTTTTTT.

This clonotype occurred many times. The chain has TRBV13 and TRBJ2-1, with 8 positions matching TRBD2. Germline CDR1 reads PRHDT; CDR2 reads FYEKMQ (reference sequence). The V segment lost 2 bases and the J segment 0 bases; nucleotides outside the gene matches: 21. This CDR3 is 22 amino acids long. As DNA, the CDR3 is TGTGCCAGCAGCTTAACCTTTCTGGCTAGCGGGTCATACGACCGCTCCTACAATGAGCAGTTCTTC. Encoded protein: CASSLTFLASGSYDRSYNEQFF. The full variable domain, with the rest looked up from reference TRBV13 and TRBJ2-1, is AAGVIQSPRHLIKEKRETATLKCYPIPRHDTVYWYQQGPGQDPQFLISFYEKMQSDKGSIPDRFSAQQFSDYHSELNMSSLELGDSALYFCASSLTFLASGSYDRSYNEQFFGPGTRLTVL.

This clonotype was observed a handful of times. A much more abundant neighbour one base away suggests this may be a read error. The chain is built from TRBV20-1 and TRBJ2-5; D unresolved. CDR1 is DFQATT, CDR2 SNEGSKA, per germline (reference sequence). Between the trimmed V and J ends, which lost 0 bases and 11 bases, there was a span of 10 bases. CDR3 length: 11 amino acids. The CDR3 is CSARDAKEQYF. In nucleotides, the CDR3 is TGCAGTGCTAGAGATGCCAAAGAGCAGTACTTC.

The rearrangement links TRBV12-3 or TRBV12-4 to TRBJ1-1, with a tentative D call TRBD1 (6 bases). This CDR3 comprises 16 residues. Trimming stripped 8 bases from V and 1 base from J, with 20 bases between. CDR3 coding DNA: TGTGCCAGCGAAAGACAGGTGGTTGATAGGAACACTGAAGCTTTCTTT. Translation gives CASERQVVDRNTEAFF.

Comment on this clonotype: A junction boundary mismatches the germline segment, possibly from a read error. The chain is built from TRBV3-1 and TRBJ2-6; tentatively, D is TRBD1 (5 bases). The CDR3 covers 16 residues. In germline, CDR1 is LGHDT, CDR2 YNNKEL (reference sequence). Here the CDR3 DNA reads TGTGCCAGCAGCCAACGGGCGGTCTCTGGGGCCAACGTCCGGACTTTC. Its protein product is CASSQRAVSGANVRTF.